This T cell receptor beta chain is drawn from a study of CD8+CD57+ T cells in acquired aplastic anemia. Findings of the study overall: Overlapping CD8+ CDR3 repertoires of patients and controls contained under 35 shared sequences.

CDR3 and TCR beta VDJ profiling relied on genomic DNA as the template. MiXCR, run by TCRdb on the reads, gives a single entry per CDR3 protein. Altogether 300,000 or so distinct CDR3 sequences are present, approximately 58% being singletons, with the ten largest covering roughly 1.2%. Flow cytometry had shown expanded CD8+CD57+ cells in the patients chosen for sequencing. All participating patients were living with severe acquired aplastic anemia. When blood sampling took place, the patients had received no therapy. V lost 2 bases, J lost 3 bases, and 3 bases stayed unmatched. In germline, CDR1 is SEHNR, CDR2 FQNEAQ (reference sequence). The CDR3 sequence is 15 residues long. This clonotype was seen at least ten times. Its antigen remains unknown.

V and J are TRBV7-9 and TRBJ2-1; the match to TRBD1 covers 8 bases. The sequenced sample consisted of sorted CD4+, CD8+, or CD8+CD57+ T cells (not recorded which) from PBMCs. This TCR was sampled from a human donor with aplastic anemia. The CDR3 DNA is TGTGCCAGCAGCTTACGGACAGGGATCTACAATGAGCAGTTCTTC. It translates to CASSLRTGIYNEQFF.